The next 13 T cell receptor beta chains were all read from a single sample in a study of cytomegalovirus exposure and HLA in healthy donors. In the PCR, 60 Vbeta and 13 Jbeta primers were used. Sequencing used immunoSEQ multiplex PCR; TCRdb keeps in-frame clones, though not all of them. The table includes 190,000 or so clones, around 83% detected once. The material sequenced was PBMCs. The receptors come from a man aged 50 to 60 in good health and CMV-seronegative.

The CDR3 is CALWTSGSLYEQYF. The CDR3 nucleotides read TGTGCCCTTTGGACTAGCGGGAGCCTCTACGAGCAGTACTTC. The V gene is TRBV19, the J gene TRBJ2-7; 13 bases are a match to TRBD2. The V gene end was trimmed by 11 bases and the J gene end by 3 bases; junction bases not matched to a gene: 7. CDR1 is LNHDA, CDR2 SQIVND, per germline (reference sequence). The CDR3 sequence is 14 residues long.

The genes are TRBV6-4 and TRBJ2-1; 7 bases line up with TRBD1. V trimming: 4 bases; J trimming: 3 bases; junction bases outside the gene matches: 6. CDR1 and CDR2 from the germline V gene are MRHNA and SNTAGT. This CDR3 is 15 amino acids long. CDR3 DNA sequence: TGTGCCAGCAGTGTTAAGAGGGACAGCTACAATGAGCAGTTCTTC. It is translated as CASSVKRDSYNEQFF.

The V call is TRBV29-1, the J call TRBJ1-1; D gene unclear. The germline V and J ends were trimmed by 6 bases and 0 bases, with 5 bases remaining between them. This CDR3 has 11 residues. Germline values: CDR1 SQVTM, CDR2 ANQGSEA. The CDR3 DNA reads TGCAGCGTCTTTATGAACACTGAAGCTTTCTTT. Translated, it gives CSVFMNTEAFF.

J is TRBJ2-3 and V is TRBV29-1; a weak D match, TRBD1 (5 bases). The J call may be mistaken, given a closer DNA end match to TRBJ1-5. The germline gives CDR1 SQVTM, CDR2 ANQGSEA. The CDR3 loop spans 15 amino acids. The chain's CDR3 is CSVLIAGGVTDTQHF. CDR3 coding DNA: TGCAGCGTCTTGATAGCGGGGGGAGTCACAGATACGCAGCATTTT.

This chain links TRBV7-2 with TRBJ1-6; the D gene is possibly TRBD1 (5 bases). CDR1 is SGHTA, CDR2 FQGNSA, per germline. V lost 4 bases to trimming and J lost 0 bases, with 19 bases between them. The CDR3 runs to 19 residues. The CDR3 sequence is CASSSREEGIDSYNSPLHF. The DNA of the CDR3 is TGTGCCAGCAGCTCACGGGAGGAGGGGATAGACTCCTATAATTCACCCCTCCACTTT.

The CDR3 DNA reads TGTGCCAGCAGTCGACTTGGATATGGGGAGCTGTTTTTT. Its translation: CASSRLGYGELFF. The gene calls are TRBV6-1 and TRBJ2-2; D unresolved. Trimming removed 5 bases from V and 8 bases from J, with 12 bases in between. Germline assignment: CDR1 MNHNS and CDR2 SASEGT. The CDR3 consists of 13 residues.

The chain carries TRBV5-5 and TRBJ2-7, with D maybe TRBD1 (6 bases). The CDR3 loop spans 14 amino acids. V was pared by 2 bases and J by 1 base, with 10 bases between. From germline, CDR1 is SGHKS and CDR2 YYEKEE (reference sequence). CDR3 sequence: CASSFRGQSYEQYF. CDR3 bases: TGTGCCAGCAGCTTCAGGGGCCAGTCCTACGAGCAGTACTTC.

CDR3 bases: TGTGCCAGCAGCGTCAGTTCCTTTTCGGGGCCCCAGCATTTT. As protein: CASSVSSFSGPQHF. The gene calls are TRBV7-2 and TRBJ1-5; D gene ambiguous. Germline values: CDR1 SGHTA, CDR2 FQGNSA. This CDR3 spans 14 amino acids. V was shortened by 5 bases and J by 9 bases, with 17 bases between the two germline ends.

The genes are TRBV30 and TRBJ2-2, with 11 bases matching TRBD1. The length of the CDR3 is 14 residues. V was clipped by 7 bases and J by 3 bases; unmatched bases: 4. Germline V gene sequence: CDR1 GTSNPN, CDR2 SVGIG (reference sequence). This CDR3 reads CAFGQGAYTGELFF. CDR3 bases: TGTGCCTTTGGACAGGGGGCTTACACCGGGGAGCTGTTTTTT.

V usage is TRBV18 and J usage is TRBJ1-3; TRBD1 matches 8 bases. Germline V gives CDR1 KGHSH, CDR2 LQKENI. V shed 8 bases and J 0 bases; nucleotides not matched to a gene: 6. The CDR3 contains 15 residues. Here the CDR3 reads CASRTGLDSGNTIYF. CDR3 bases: TGTGCCAGCAGGACAGGGCTAGACTCTGGAAACACCATATATTTT. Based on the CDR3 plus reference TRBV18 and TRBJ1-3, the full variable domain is NAGVMQNPRHLVRRRGQEARLRCSPMKGHSHVYWYRQLPEEGLKFMVYLQKENIIDESGMPKERFSAEFPKEGPSILRIQQVVRGDSAAYFCASRTGLDSGNTIYFGEGSWLTVV.

The CDR3 coding sequence is TGTGCCAGCTCACCAGGGAATCAGAGGAGGGCTGAAGCTTTCTTT. Its translation: CASSPGNQRRAEAFF. V and J are TRBV18 and TRBJ1-1; D is unresolved. Germline V gene lookup returns CDR1 KGHSH and CDR2 LQKENI. The V and J ends lost 2 bases and 6 bases respectively, with 16 bases between them. The CDR3 totals 15 residues.

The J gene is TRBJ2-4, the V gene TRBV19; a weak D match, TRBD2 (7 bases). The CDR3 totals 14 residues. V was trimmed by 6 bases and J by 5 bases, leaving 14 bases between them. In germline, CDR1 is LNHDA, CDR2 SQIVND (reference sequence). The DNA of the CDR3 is TGTGCCAGTAGGGGGGCGGGAGCGGAAAACATTCAGTACTTC. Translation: CASRGAGAENIQYF.

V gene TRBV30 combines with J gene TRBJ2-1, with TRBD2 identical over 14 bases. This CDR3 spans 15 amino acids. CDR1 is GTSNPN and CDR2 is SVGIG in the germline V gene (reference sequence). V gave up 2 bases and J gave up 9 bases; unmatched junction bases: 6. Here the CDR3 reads CAWSRGLAGAVEQFF. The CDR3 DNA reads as TGTGCCTGGAGTAGGGGACTAGCGGGAGCCGTTGAGCAGTTCTTC.